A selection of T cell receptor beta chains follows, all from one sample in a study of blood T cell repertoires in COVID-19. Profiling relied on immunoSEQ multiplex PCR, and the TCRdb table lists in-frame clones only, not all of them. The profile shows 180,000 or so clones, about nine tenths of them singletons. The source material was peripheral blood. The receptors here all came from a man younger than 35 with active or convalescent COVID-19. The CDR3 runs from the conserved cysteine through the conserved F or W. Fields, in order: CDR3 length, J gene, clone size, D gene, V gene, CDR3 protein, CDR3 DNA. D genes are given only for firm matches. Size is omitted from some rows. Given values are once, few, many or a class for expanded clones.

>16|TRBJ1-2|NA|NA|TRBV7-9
CASSLASGELNYGYTF
TGTGCCAGCAGCTTAGCGAGCGGGGAACTGAACTATGGCTACACCTTC
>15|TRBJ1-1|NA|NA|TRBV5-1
CASSLAGLGNTEAFF
TGCGCCAGCAGCTTGGCCGGGTTAGGGAACACTGAAGCTTTCTTT
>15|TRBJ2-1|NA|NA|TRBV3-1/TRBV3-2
CASSQSLATNNEQFF
TGTGCCAGCAGCCAATCACTAGCTACCAACAATGAGCAGTTCTTC
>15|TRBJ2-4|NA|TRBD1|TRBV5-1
CASSLVNRGENIQYF
TGCGCCAGCAGCTTGGTAAACAGGGGGGAGAACATTCAGTACTTC
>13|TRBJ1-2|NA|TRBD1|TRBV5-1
CASSFGTGNGYTF
TGCGCCAGCAGCTTTGGGACAGGGAATGGCTACACCTTC
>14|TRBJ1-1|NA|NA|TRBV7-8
CASSLRGWGPEAFF
TGTGCCAGCAGCTTACGAGGTTGGGGGCCTGAAGCTTTCTTT
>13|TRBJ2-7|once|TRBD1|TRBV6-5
CASSRDRVNEQYF
TGTGCCAGCAGCCGGGACAGGGTAAACGAGCAGTACTTC
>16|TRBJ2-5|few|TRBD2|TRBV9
CASSVGGGGAAETQYF
TGTGCCAGCAGCGTAGGAGGCGGGGGGGCAGCAGAGACCCAGTACTTC
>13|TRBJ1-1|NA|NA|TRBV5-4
CASSSWRVTEAFF
TGTGCCAGCAGCAGTTGGCGGGTCACTGAAGCTTTCTTT
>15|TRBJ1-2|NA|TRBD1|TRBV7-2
CASSLGVGGYYGYTF
TGTGCCAGCAGCTTAGGGGTAGGGGGCTACTATGGCTACACCTTC
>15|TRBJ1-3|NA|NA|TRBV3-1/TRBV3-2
CASSQGGVSGNTIYF
TGTGCCAGCAGCCAAGGAGGAGTCTCTGGAAACACCATATATTTT
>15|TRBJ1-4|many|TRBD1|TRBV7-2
CASSFWDSHNEKLFF
TGTGCCAGCAGCTTCTGGGACAGCCATAATGAAAAACTGTTTTTT
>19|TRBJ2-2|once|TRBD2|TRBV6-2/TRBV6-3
CASSDGTSGRASNTGELFF
TGTGCCAGCAGTGACGGGACTAGCGGGAGGGCCTCGAACACCGGGGAGCTGTTTTTT
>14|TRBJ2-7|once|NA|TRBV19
CASSIGLTPYEQYF
TGTGCCAGTAGTATAGGTCTAACCCCCTACGAGCAGTACTTC
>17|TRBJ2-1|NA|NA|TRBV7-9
CASSYSQTGSPYNEQFF
TGTGCCAGCAGCTATAGTCAAACGGGATCACCCTACAATGAGCAGTTCTTC
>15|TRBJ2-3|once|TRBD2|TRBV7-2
CASSWTSGSTDTQYF
TGTGCCAGCAGCTGGACTAGCGGTAGCACAGATACGCAGTATTTT
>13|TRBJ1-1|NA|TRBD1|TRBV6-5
CASSSEQGASAFF
TGTGCCAGCAGTAGTGAGCAGGGGGCATCTGCTTTCTTT
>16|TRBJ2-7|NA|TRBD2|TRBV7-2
CASSFFGLAGTIEQYF
TGTGCCAGCAGCTTTTTTGGACTAGCGGGGACAATCGAGCAGTACTTC
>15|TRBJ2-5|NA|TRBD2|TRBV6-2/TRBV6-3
CASSSTSGGAETQYF
TGTGCCAGCAGTTCCACTAGCGGGGGGGCAGAGACCCAGTACTTC
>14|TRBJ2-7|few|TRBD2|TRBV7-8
CASSLRGDYYEQYF
TGTGCCAGCAGCTTACGAGGGGACTACTACGAGCAGTACTTC
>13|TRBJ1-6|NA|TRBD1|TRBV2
CASFGTVRSPLHF
TGTGCCAGCTTCGGGACAGTAAGGTCACCCCTCCACTTT
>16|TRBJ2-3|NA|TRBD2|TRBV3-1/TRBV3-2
CASSQVAGGNTDTQYF
TGTGCCAGCAGCCAGGTAGCGGGGGGAAACACAGATACGCAGTATTTT
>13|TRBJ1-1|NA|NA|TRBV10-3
CAIRRAVNTEAFF
TGTGCCATCAGGAGGGCCGTGAACACTGAAGCTTTCTTT
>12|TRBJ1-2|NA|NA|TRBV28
CASSFLQGGYTF
TGTGCCAGCAGTTTTCTTCAGGGTGGCTACACCTTC
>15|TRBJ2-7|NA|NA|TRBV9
CASSVGSQGTYEQYF
TGTGCCAGCAGCGTCGGCAGCCAGGGGACCTACGAGCAGTACTTC
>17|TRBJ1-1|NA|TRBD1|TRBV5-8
CAQRETGDSFYDTEAFF
TGTGCGCAACGGGAGACAGGGGATTCGTTTTATGACACTGAAGCTTTCTTT
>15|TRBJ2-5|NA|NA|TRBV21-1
CASSKAGRGRETQYF
TGTGCCAGCAGCAAAGCGGGCAGGGGGCGGGAGACCCAGTACTTC
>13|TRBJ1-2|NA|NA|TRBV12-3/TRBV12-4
CASRSSANYGYTF
TGTGCCAGCAGGTCCAGTGCTAACTATGGCTACACCTTC
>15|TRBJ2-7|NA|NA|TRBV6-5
CASSYGATRDYEQYF
TGTGCCAGCAGTTACGGAGCAACCAGGGACTACGAGCAGTACTTC
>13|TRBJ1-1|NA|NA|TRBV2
CASNLQGNTEAFF
TGTGCCAGCAATTTACAGGGGAACACTGAAGCTTTCTTT
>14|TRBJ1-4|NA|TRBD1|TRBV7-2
CASSLTGGSEKLFF
TGTGCCAGCAGCTTGACAGGGGGGTCTGAAAAACTGTTTTTT
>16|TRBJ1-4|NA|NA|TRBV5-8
CASSWEQGATNEKLFF
TGTGCCAGCAGCTGGGAACAGGGTGCAACTAATGAAAAACTGTTTTTT
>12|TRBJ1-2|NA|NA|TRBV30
CAWSQGFYGYTF
TGTGCCTGGAGTCAGGGCTTCTATGGCTACACCTTC
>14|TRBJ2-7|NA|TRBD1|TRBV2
CASKISGQSYEQYF
TGTGCCAGCAAAATATCGGGACAGTCCTACGAGCAGTACTTC
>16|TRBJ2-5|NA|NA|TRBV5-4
CASSPRTALSEETQYF
TGTGCCAGCAGCCCCAGGACAGCGTTGAGTGAAGAGACCCAGTACTTC
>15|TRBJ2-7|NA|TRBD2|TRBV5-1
CASSLETSGTYEQYF
TGCGCCAGCAGCCTGGAGACTAGCGGAACCTACGAGCAGTACTTC
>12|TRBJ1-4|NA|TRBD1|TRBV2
CASGTGVEKLFF
TGTGCCAGCGGGACAGGGGTTGAAAAACTGTTTTTT
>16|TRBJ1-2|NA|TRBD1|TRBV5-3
CARNIISGGGLYGYTF
TGTGCCAGAAACATTATATCTGGAGGGGGCCTCTATGGCTACACCTTC
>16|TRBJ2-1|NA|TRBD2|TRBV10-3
CAIRGTSRNSYNEQFF
TGTGCCATCAGAGGGACTAGCCGAAATTCCTACAATGAGCAGTTCTTC
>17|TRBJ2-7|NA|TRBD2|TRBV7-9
CASSSTSGRAGSYEQYF
TGTGCCAGCAGCTCGACTAGCGGGAGGGCCGGGTCCTACGAGCAGTACTTC
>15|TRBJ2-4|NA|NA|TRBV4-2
CASSQDRAGKNIQYF
TGTGCCAGCAGCCAAGACCGGGCGGGCAAAAACATTCAGTACTTC
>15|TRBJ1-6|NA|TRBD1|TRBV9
CASSGAPRQGLPLHF
TGTGCCAGCAGCGGCGCCCCTCGACAGGGTTTACCCCTCCACTTT
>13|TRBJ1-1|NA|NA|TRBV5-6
CASRYTGVTEAFF
TGTGCCAGCAGGTACACCGGGGTCACTGAAGCTTTCTTT
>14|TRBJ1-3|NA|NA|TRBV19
CASSVTGTGNTIYF
TGTGCCAGTAGTGTCACCGGGACTGGAAACACCATATATTTT
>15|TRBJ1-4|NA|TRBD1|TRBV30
CAWTSGGATNEKLFF
TGTGCCTGGACGTCAGGGGGAGCAACTAATGAAAAACTGTTTTTT
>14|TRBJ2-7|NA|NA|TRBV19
CASSEQVSSYEQYF
TGTGCCAGTAGTGAGCAGGTTAGCTCCTACGAGCAGTACTTC
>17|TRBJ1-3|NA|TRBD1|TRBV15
CATSRARGGATGNTIYF
TGTGCCACCAGCAGAGCTCGAGGGGGCGCGACGGGAAACACCATATATTTT
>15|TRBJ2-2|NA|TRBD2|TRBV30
CAWGLAGAGPGELFF
TGTGCCTGGGGACTAGCGGGAGCTGGGCCCGGGGAGCTGTTTTTT
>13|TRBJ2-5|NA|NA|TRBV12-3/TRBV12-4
CASSPRGQETQYF
TGTGCCAGCAGTCCTAGGGGCCAAGAGACCCAGTACTTC
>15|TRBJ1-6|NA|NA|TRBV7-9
CASSPKSGVNSPLHF
TGTGCCAGCAGCCCGAAGTCGGGGGTTAATTCACCCCTCCACTTT
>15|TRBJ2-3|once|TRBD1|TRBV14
CASSLVTGHTDTQYF
TGTGCCAGCAGCCTCGTGACAGGGCACACAGATACGCAGTATTTT
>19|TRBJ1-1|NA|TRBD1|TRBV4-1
CASSQDGGQGVPGGTEAFF
TGCGCCAGCAGCCAAGATGGCGGACAGGGGGTACCCGGGGGGACTGAAGCTTTCTTT